This TCR beta chain was sequenced during a study of CXCR3-negative and CXCR3-positive naive CD8 T cells. Whole-study context: Per-library TRB read counts averaged about 1.5 +/- 0.3 million, adding up to 120 million to 150 million in total. General study points: Cryopreserved cells showed partially decreased CXCR3 expression, and most assays used fresh PBMCs. The study found more hydrophobic TRB CDR3s in CXCR3-positive naive cells than in CXCR3-negative naive cells. CD5 surface expression was similar among naive subsets, and TCR strength was estimated by inference from TRB CDR3 properties.

The libraries of TRB cDNA were prepared using 5' RACE with UMI labels. TCRdb reprocessed the 5' RACE reads and stores each CDR3 protein as one record, lacking DNA. This sample's table reports about 66,000 distinct CDR3 sequences. The CDR3 extends over 15 amino acids. Germline V lookup: CDR1 SEHNR, CDR2 FQNEAQ (reference sequence). To note about this clonotype: Its target is unknown.

This TCR was recovered from a human donor in good health. Some clones in this sample may be carry-over from other donors' samples. The specimen sequenced was naive CXCR3- CD8+ T cells from blood. As to subset: CD45RO-CCR7+CD27+CD95- naive CD8+ T cells lacking CXCR3 (TNR3-). The chain has TRBV7-9 and TRBJ2-7; TCRdb proposes TRBD1, but this gene call is untestable without DNA. This CDR3 is CASSDRGRGAYEQYF.